A single sample is the source of the 17 T cell receptor beta chains below, sequenced in a study of blood T cell repertoires in COVID-19. This table comes from immunoSEQ multiplex PCR, and its TCRdb copy is limited to in-frame clones, with some not included. The sample holds around 150,000 clones, roughly 90% seen once. The sequenced sample consisted of peripheral blood. Every receptor here comes from a man aged 30 to 39 with COVID-19, enrolled during active disease.

The chain combines TRBV6-6 with TRBJ1-1; weak D call: TRBD1 (5 bases). Trimming took off 8 bases at V and 3 bases at J, with 10 bases between the two ends. The germline V gene has CDR1 MNHNY and CDR2 SVGAGI (reference sequence). The CDR3 totals 12 residues. The CDR3 spells CASQGGDTEAFF. The CDR3 nucleotides read TGTGCCAGCCAGGGAGGGGACACTGAAGCTTTCTTT.

The V gene is TRBV3-1 (or the pseudogene TRBV3-2), the J gene TRBJ2-1, with TRBD2 as a possible D gene (5 bases). V was cut by 1 base and J by 3 bases, with 10 bases left in between. The CDR3 totals 15 residues. Germline V CDR1 and CDR2: LGHDT, YNNKEL (reference sequence). CDR3 loop: CASSQVRGSYNEQFF. CDR3 sequence (DNA): TGTGCCAGCAGCCAAGTTAGAGGGAGCTACAATGAGCAGTTCTTC.

The V and J genes are TRBV27 and TRBJ1-2, with 11 nucleotides matching TRBD1. The trim removed 5 bases at V and 5 bases at J, leaving 10 bases unmatched. From germline, CDR1 is MNHEY and CDR2 SMNVEV (reference sequence). This CDR3 has 16 residues. CDR3 protein: CASSVGQGAWRYGYTF. Written as DNA, the CDR3 is TGTGCCAGCAGTGTAGGACAGGGGGCCTGGAGGTATGGCTACACCTTC.

The chain employs TRBV25-1 and TRBJ2-7, with D tentatively TRBD1 (5 bases). Germline V gene lookup returns CDR1 MGHDK and CDR2 SYGVNS. Trimming took 2 bases from V and 2 from J, leaving 7 bases between them. The CDR3 loop spans 13 amino acids. Here the CDR3 reads CASSETGAYEQYF. CDR3 nucleotides: TGTGCCAGCAGTGAAACAGGAGCCTACGAGCAGTACTTC.

The CDR3 DNA reads TGTGCCAGCAGCTTAGAACTAGCGAATGAGCAGTTCTTC. This codes for CASSLELANEQFF. This sequence joins TRBV7-2 and TRBJ2-1, with 7 nucleotides matching TRBD2. After removal of 1 base from V and 7 bases from J, the junction contained 1 base not matched to a gene. The CDR3 sequence is 13 residues long. Germline V gives CDR1 SGHTA, CDR2 FQGNSA.

The chain joins TRBV6-6 to TRBJ2-7; 8 nucleotides match TRBD1. Looked up from germline, CDR1 is MNHNY and CDR2 is SVGAGI (reference sequence). The CDR3 runs to 14 residues. V was clipped by 2 bases and J by 2 bases; unmatched bases: 2. The CDR3 sequence: CASSYGQGAYEQYF. In DNA form, the CDR3 reads TGTGCCAGCAGTTACGGACAGGGTGCCTACGAGCAGTACTTC.

The rearrangement joins TRBV18 to TRBJ1-1, with D perhaps TRBD1 (6 bases). The CDR3 covers 14 residues. V lost 4 bases and J lost 5, with 14 bases in between. Per germline, CDR1 KGHSH and CDR2 LQKENI. The DNA of the CDR3 is TGTGCCAGCTCACTTTTGACAGGTTGGACTGAAGCTTTCTTT. It encodes CASSLLTGWTEAFF.

The rearrangement uses TRBV4-1 and TRBJ1-2; 8 nucleotides align to TRBD1. This CDR3 is 14 amino acids long. Germline assignment: CDR1 MGHRA and CDR2 YSYEKL. With V trimmed by 6 bases and J by 4 bases, 7 bases remained unmatched. CDR3 in amino acids: CASRLQGGFYGYTF. The CDR3 bases are TGCGCCAGCAGACTACAGGGGGGGTTCTATGGCTACACCTTC.

The chain has TRBV5-8 and TRBJ2-1, with 10 bases fitting TRBD1. CDR3 length equals 16 residues. V shed 4 bases and J 5 bases; nucleotides not matched to a gene: 9. CDR1 is SGHTS and CDR2 is YDEGEE in the germline V gene. CDR3: CASSKGQGDWNNEQFF. DNA of the CDR3: TGTGCCAGCAGCAAAGGACAGGGGGATTGGAACAATGAGCAGTTCTTC.

V and J are TRBV2 and TRBJ2-7; 7 bases match TRBD1. V gave up 8 bases and J gave up 0 bases; unmatched junction bases: 10. The CDR3 is 15 residues long. Germline values: CDR1 SNHLY, CDR2 FYNNEI. CDR3 sequence: CASFPARQGSYEQYF. For the CDR3, the DNA is TGTGCCAGCTTCCCCGCTCGACAGGGCTCCTACGAGCAGTACTTC.

The rearrangement links TRBV4-2 to TRBJ1-2, with D maybe TRBD1 (5 bases). This CDR3 comprises 16 residues. V was shortened by 6 bases and J by 2 bases, with 19 bases between the two germline ends. Looked up from germline, CDR1 is LGHNA and CDR2 is YNFKEQ. CDR3 in amino acids: CASSLTTRGHNYGYTF. The CDR3 DNA is TGTGCCAGCAGTCTCACAACTCGTGGACACAACTATGGCTACACCTTC.

The V gene is TRBV9, the J gene TRBJ1-4, with 7 bases lining up with TRBD1. The germline gives CDR1 SGDLS, CDR2 YYNGEE. V was clipped by 3 bases and J by 5 bases; unmatched bases: 7. This CDR3 has 15 amino acids. CDR3 sequence (DNA): TGTGCCAGCAGCGCCCGACAGGGCGTGAATGAAAAACTGTTTTTT. This encodes CASSARQGVNEKLFF.

V gene TRBV28 combines with J gene TRBJ2-1, with 9 bases aligning to TRBD2. The CDR3 consists of 14 residues. CDR1 MDHEN and CDR2 SYDVKM come from the germline V gene. Losses at the gene ends were 7 bases for V and 4 bases for J; bases not matched to a gene: 5. The CDR3 DNA sequence: TGTGCCAGCATGACTAGCGGAGGTTACAATGAGCAGTTCTTC. It codes for CASMTSGGYNEQFF.

The J gene is TRBJ2-7, the V gene TRBV19; 8 bases are a match to TRBD2. J lost 2 bases, V lost 6 bases, and 9 bases had no gene match. The CDR3 extends over 15 amino acids. Germline CDR1 is LNHDA and CDR2 is SQIVND (reference sequence). CDR3 amino acids: CASREGGRFAYEQYF. As DNA, the CDR3 is TGTGCCAGTAGAGAGGGCGGGAGGTTCGCCTACGAGCAGTACTTC.

The V and J genes are TRBV12-3 or TRBV12-4 and TRBJ1-4; D not certain. The length of the CDR3 is 12 residues. Trimming took off 3 bases at V and 8 bases at J, with 7 bases between the two ends. CDR3 sequence reads: CASSFGREKLFF. CDR3 coding DNA: TGTGCCAGCAGTTTCGGCAGGGAAAAACTGTTTTTT.

The chain couples TRBV7-2 to TRBJ2-1, with TRBD2 matching 13 bases. The germline V gene encodes CDR1 SGHTA and CDR2 FQGNSA. Trimming at V came to 5 bases and at J to 15 bases, leaving 7 bases not matched to a gene. CDR3 length equals 13 residues. The CDR3 DNA is TGTGCCAGCAGCCTCGGACTAGCGGGAGACCCGTTCTTC. Amino acids: CASSLGLAGDPFF. The complete variable domain, with remaining parts taken from reference TRBV7-2 and TRBJ2-1, reads GAGVSQSPSNKVTEKGKDVELRCDPISGHTALYWYRQSLGQGLEFLIYFQGNSAPDKSGLPSDRFSAERTGGSVSTLTIQRTQQEDSAVYLCASSLGLAGDPFFGPGTRLTVL.

The chain uses TRBV18 and TRBJ2-2, with 7 bases lining up with TRBD2. Trimming at V came to 3 bases and at J to 5 bases, leaving 12 bases not matched to a gene. Germline V gives CDR1 KGHSH, CDR2 LQKENI. The CDR3 loop spans 17 amino acids. The chain's CDR3 is CASSPRSTFGGTGELFF. In nucleotides, the CDR3 is TGTGCCAGCTCACCTCGCAGCACCTTCGGGGGGACCGGGGAGCTGTTTTTT.